This is a list of T cell receptor beta chains from one sample in a study of somatic mutations in cytotoxic T cells in rheumatoid arthritis. Method: immunoSEQ multiplex PCR; TCRdb's copy keeps in-frame clones and lacks some. The sample carries nearly 20,000 clones, almost 85% recorded once. The sequenced sample consisted of CD8+ T cells sorted from blood. The receptors originated from a woman aged 45-65 years in good health. CDR3s include the opening cysteine and the closing phenylalanine or tryptophan. D genes are given only for firm matches. Size is omitted from some rows. Given values are once, few, many or a class for expanded clones.

clone_size | j_call | v_call | d_call | cdr3_aa | cdr3_nt
- | TRBJ2-1 | TRBV27 | - | CASSGRATHNEQFF | TGTGCCAGCAGTGGACGGGCCACCCACAATGAGCAGTTCTTC
once | TRBJ2-5 | TRBV7-9 | TRBD1 | CASSLALGQGEETQYF | TGTGCCAGCAGCTTAGCGCTCGGACAGGGGGAAGAGACCCAGTACTTC
- | TRBJ1-2 | TRBV29-1 | TRBD1 | CSVLTGAGYTF | TGCAGCGTTCTCACAGGGGCCGGCTACACCTTC
- | TRBJ2-1 | TRBV15 | TRBD1 | CATNQDRVNEQFF | TGTGCCACCAACCAGGACAGGGTCAATGAGCAGTTCTTC
- | TRBJ1-1 | TRBV27 | TRBD1 | CASSLHRGLNTEAFF | TGTGCCAGCAGTTTACACAGGGGCTTGAACACTGAAGCTTTCTTT
- | TRBJ2-1 | TRBV27 | TRBD2 | CASGLRRREGINEQFF | TGTGCCAGCGGCCTGAGGAGACGGGAGGGCATAAATGAGCAGTTCTTC
- | TRBJ2-7 | TRBV19 | - | CASSVGTYEQYF | TGTGCCAGTAGTGTTGGAACTTACGAGCAGTACTTC
- | TRBJ2-2 | TRBV5-1 | - | CASSLAGTTGELFF | TGCGCCAGCAGCTTGGCAGGGACCACCGGGGAGCTGTTTTTT
- | TRBJ1-6 | TRBV4-1 | - | CASSQDQGNSPLHF | TGCGCCAGCAGCCAAGATCAGGGCAATTCACCCCTCCACTTT
- | TRBJ2-2 | TRBV11-2 | - | CASSETTGTGELFF | TGTGCCAGCAGCGAGACGACAGGCACCGGGGAGCTGTTTTTT
- | TRBJ2-1 | TRBV28 | - | CASSPGARLYNEQFF | TGTGCCAGCAGCCCCGGGGCCAGACTTTACAATGAGCAGTTCTTC
- | TRBJ2-3 | TRBV10-2 | TRBD2 | CASSEVLKRLASDTQYF | TGCGCCAGCAGTGAGGTCCTGAAACGACTAGCGTCAGATACGCAGTATTTT
- | TRBJ2-7 | TRBV10-3 | - | CAIKTGFEQYF | TGTGCCATCAAAACAGGGTTCGAGCAGTACTTC
- | TRBJ2-2 | TRBV23-1 | - | CASSGGEANTGELFF | TGCGCCAGCTCCGGTGGGGAAGCGAACACCGGGGAGCTGTTTTTT
- | TRBJ2-3 | TRBV13 | TRBD2 | CASSLGTSGPAPDTQYF | TGTGCCAGCAGCCTGGGGACTAGCGGGCCGGCACCAGATACGCAGTATTTT
- | TRBJ2-7 | TRBV2 | - | CASSGGQFSSYEQYF | TGTGCCAGCAGTGGTGGGCAGTTTAGCTCCTACGAGCAGTACTTC
- | TRBJ1-1 | TRBV7-8 | - | CASSLDGTRAFF | TGTGCCAGCAGCTTAGATGGGACGAGGGCTTTCTTT
- | TRBJ1-6 | TRBV9 | TRBD1 | CASSVGTGGRSPLHF | TGTGCCAGCAGCGTAGGGACAGGGGGCAGGTCACCCCTCCACTTT
few | TRBJ1-2 | TRBV25-1 | - | CASIGGYGYTF | TGTGCCAGCATCGGAGGCTATGGCTACACCTTC
- | TRBJ2-2 | TRBV4-1 | - | CASSQDRGRDTGELFF | TGCGCCAGCAGCCAAGACCGGGGGAGAGACACCGGGGAGCTGTTTTTT
- | TRBJ2-3 | TRBV9 | - | CASSVADTQYF | TGTGCCAGCAGCGTAGCAGATACGCAGTATTTT
- | TRBJ2-1 | TRBV7-2 | TRBD2 | CASSRGLAGGNEQFF | TGTGCCAGCAGCCGCGGACTAGCGGGAGGAAATGAGCAGTTCTTC
- | TRBJ2-7 | TRBV28 | TRBD1 | CASSRTGTVYEQYF | TGTGCCAGCAGTCGGACCGGGACAGTCTACGAGCAGTACTTC
- | TRBJ1-5 | TRBV19 | - | CASSIASTGSNQPQHF | TGTGCCAGTAGTATAGCCTCGACAGGCTCCAATCAGCCCCAGCATTTT
- | TRBJ2-7 | TRBV28 | TRBD2 | CASSSPVRGGTYEQYF | TGTGCCAGCAGTTCCCCTGTGCGGGGGGGGACCTACGAGCAGTACTTC
- | TRBJ2-2 | TRBV9 | - | CASSSHTGELFF | TGTGCCAGCAGCTCCCACACCGGGGAGCTGTTTTTT
- | TRBJ2-7 | TRBV5-6 | TRBD1 | CASSLGLTGGASYEQYF | TGTGCCAGCAGCTTGGGCCTAACAGGGGGCGCGTCCTACGAGCAGTACTTC
- | TRBJ2-3 | TRBV5-6 | - | CASTPPGGDTQYF | TGTGCCAGCACCCCCCCCGGGGGAGATACGCAGTATTTT
- | TRBJ2-7 | TRBV28 | TRBD2 | CASRHLSGSLNRDEQYF | TGTGCCAGCAGGCATCTTAGCGGGAGTTTGAACCGAGACGAGCAGTACTTC
- | TRBJ2-7 | TRBV18 | - | CASQLGPQEGSYEQYF | TGTGCCAGCCAATTAGGACCCCAAGAGGGCTCCTACGAGCAGTACTTC
- | TRBJ2-1 | TRBV11-2 | - | CASSFYAIGDSYNEQFF | TGTGCCAGCAGCTTCTACGCGATAGGAGATTCCTACAATGAGCAGTTCTTC
- | TRBJ2-2 | TRBV15 | - | CATRTGHDTGELFF | TGTGCCACCAGGACAGGACACGACACCGGGGAGCTGTTTTTT
- | TRBJ1-1 | TRBV2 | - | CAISRTGDTEAFF | TGTGCCATCTCCCGGACTGGTGACACTGAAGCTTTCTTT
- | TRBJ2-1 | TRBV11-2 | - | CASSLEVYSYNEQFF | TGTGCCAGCAGCTTAGAAGTATACTCCTACAATGAGCAGTTCTTC
- | TRBJ1-2 | TRBV19 | - | CASSITLTGTYGYTF | TGTGCCAGTAGTATAACGCTGACAGGCACCTATGGCTACACCTTC
- | TRBJ2-2 | TRBV7-8 | - | CASSSIDRVRGTGELFF | TGTGCCAGCAGCTCGATCGACAGGGTGCGGGGCACCGGGGAGCTGTTTTTT
- | TRBJ1-4 | TRBV7-9 | - | CASSLPGEKLFF | TGTGCCAGCAGTCTTCCAGGTGAAAAACTGTTTTTT
- | TRBJ1-5 | TRBV4-2 | - | CASSQENSPPGNQPQHF | TGTGCCAGCAGCCAAGAAAACAGCCCACCGGGGAATCAGCCCCAGCATTTT
- | TRBJ2-7 | TRBV27 | TRBD2 | CASSGPSGSSYEQYF | TGTGCCAGCAGCGGACCTAGCGGGAGCTCCTACGAGCAGTACTTC
- | TRBJ2-5 | TRBV7-3 | - | CASSLTIGEQETQYF | TGTGCCAGCAGCTTAACGATTGGGGAACAAGAGACCCAGTACTTC
- | TRBJ1-4 | TRBV9 | - | CASSTPGSNEKLFF | TGTGCCAGCAGTACCCCGGGGAGTAATGAAAAACTGTTTTTT
- | TRBJ1-2 | TRBV10-3 | - | CAIRAGPRSGANNYGYTF | TGTGCCATCAGGGCGGGTCCCCGGTCCGGTGCCAATAACTATGGCTACACCTTC
- | TRBJ2-1 | TRBV6-5 | TRBD1 | CASRRQGSGEQFF | TGTGCCAGCAGACGACAGGGATCCGGTGAGCAGTTCTTC
- | TRBJ2-3 | TRBV13 | - | CASSFTGSDDTQYF | TGTGCCAGCAGCTTCACTGGGTCGGATGATACGCAGTATTTT
- | TRBJ2-1 | TRBV6-5 | - | CASSYEQGGNEQFF | TGTGCCAGCAGTTACGAACAGGGTGGAAATGAGCAGTTCTTC
- | TRBJ2-3 | TRBV7-9 | TRBD1 | CASSPRTGDSTDTQYF | TGTGCCAGCAGCCCAAGAACAGGGGATAGCACAGATACGCAGTATTTT
- | TRBJ2-2 | TRBV29-1 | - | CSVPGPNTGELFF | TGCAGCGTTCCGGGACCTAACACCGGGGAGCTGTTTTTT
- | TRBJ1-4 | TRBV5-5 | - | CASSLGGGTNEKLFF | TGTGCCAGCAGCTTGGGGGGCGGGACTAATGAAAAACTGTTTTTT
- | TRBJ1-1 | TRBV4-1 | - | CASSQGFRGTEAFF | TGCGCCAGCAGCCAAGGATTCAGGGGCACTGAAGCTTTCTTT
- | TRBJ2-7 | TRBV27 | TRBD1 | CASSLSGQSYEQYF | TGTGCCAGCAGTTTATCGGGACAGTCCTACGAGCAGTACTTC